This note documents a single T cell receptor beta chain sequence. Its antigen remains undetermined. No base qualities exist here, and no much larger clone lies one base off it. The data were taken from a study of CD4+ T cells in melanoma (dated by TCRdb to between 2021 and 2024). As for the study more broadly: Neoantigen-specific CD4+ T cells in human melanoma were what the study investigated. Overall results and qualifications from the work: The report described a correlation between neoantigen-specific CD4+ T cells and the function of CD8+ T cells, macrophages and B cells. According to the report, neoantigen-specific CD4+ T cells in melanoma displayed diverse differentiation states.

The germline V gene (reference sequence) supplies CDR1 PRHDT and CDR2 FYEKMQ. The CDR3 starts with the cysteine, ends with the phenylalanine, and has 15 residues. The read is trimmed to its CDR3 DNA, 45 bases read in frame from base 1. The V end gives up 3 bases and the J end 4 bases, leaving 4 bases in the junction not matched to a gene. Library creation used the immunoSEQ multiplex PCR assay. Imported from immuneACCESS, the table was reduced by TCRdb to in-frame sequences with V and J called. These copies leave out some clones; in studies compared against another copy, an unresolved V gene accounts for under half, and the cause of the remainder is not known. The sample yields more than 110,000 clones; about nine tenths were counted once. The top ten hold 1.5% of the sample. Donors were patients with melanoma.

Here the chain combines TRBV13 and TRBJ2-3; TRBD1 fits 10 bases in the junction. This receptor was obtained from a human donor with melanoma. The DNA is as follows: TGTGCCAGCAGCTTCGACAGGGGGCAGGCAGATACGCAGTATTTT. Its protein is CASSFDRGQADTQYF.